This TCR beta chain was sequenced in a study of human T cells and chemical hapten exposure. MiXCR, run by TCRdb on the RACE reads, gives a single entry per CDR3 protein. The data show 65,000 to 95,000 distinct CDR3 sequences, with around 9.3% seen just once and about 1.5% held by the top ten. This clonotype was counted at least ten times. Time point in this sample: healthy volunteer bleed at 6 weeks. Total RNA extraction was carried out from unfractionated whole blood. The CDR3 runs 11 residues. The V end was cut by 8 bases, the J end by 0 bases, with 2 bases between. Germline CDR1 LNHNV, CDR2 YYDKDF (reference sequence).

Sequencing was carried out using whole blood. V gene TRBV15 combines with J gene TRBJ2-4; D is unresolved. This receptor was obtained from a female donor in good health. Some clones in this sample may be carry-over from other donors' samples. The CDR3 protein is CATLAKNIQYF. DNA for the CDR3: TGTGCCACCCTAGCCAAAAACATTCAGTACTTC. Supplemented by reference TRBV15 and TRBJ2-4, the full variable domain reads DAMVIQNPRYQVTQFGKPVTLSCSQTLNHNVMYWYQQKSSQAPKLLFHYYDKDFNNEADTPDNFQSRRPNTSFCFLDIRSPGLGDTAMYLCATLAKNIQYFGAGTRLSVL.